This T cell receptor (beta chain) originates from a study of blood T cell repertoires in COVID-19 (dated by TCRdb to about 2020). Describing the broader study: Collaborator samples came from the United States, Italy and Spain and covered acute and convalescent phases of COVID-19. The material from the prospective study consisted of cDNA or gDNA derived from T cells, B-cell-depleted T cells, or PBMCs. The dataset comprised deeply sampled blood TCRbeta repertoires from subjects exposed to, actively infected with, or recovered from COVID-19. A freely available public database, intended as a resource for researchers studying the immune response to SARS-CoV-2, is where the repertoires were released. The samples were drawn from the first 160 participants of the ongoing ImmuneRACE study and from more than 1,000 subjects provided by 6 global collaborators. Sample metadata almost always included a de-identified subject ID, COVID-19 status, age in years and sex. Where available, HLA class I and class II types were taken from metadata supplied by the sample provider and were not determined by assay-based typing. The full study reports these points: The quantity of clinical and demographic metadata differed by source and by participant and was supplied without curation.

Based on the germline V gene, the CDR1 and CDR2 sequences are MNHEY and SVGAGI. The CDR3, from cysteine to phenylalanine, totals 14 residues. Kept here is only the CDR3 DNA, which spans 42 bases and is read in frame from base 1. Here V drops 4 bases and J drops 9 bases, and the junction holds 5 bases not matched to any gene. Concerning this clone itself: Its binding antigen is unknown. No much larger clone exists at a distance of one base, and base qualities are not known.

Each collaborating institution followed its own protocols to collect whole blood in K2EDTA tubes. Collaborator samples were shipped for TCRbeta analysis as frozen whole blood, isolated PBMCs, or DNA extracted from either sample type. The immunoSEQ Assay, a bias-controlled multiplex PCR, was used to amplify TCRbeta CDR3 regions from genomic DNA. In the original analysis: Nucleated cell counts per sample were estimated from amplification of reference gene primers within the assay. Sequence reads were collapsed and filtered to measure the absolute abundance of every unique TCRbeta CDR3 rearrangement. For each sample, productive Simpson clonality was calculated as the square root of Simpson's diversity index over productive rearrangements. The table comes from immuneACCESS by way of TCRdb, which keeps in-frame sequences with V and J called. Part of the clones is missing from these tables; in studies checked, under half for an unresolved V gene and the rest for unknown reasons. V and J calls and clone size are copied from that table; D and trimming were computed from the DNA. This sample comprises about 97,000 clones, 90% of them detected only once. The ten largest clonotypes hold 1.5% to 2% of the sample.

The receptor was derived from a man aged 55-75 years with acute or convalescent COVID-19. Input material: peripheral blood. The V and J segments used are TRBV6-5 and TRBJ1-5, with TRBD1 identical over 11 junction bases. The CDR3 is CASSSGQGVRPQHF. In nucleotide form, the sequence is TGTGCCAGCAGTTCGGGACAGGGGGTTAGGCCCCAGCATTTT.